This TCR beta chain was found in a study of T cells in localized non-small cell lung cancer. Study observations and caveats: Longer survival (overall) was linked to higher T cell density in blood. Uninvolved adjacent lung had the highest recorded T cell clonality, with tumor below it.

Repertoires were generated with immunoSEQ multiplex PCR, while TCRdb's copy carries only in-frame clones and drops some. The sample has more than 9,000 clones, 44% seen once; the top ten hold roughly 3.8%. Trimming took 2 bases from V and 0 from J, leaving 14 bases between them. Germline lookup yields CDR1 SSHAT and CDR2 FNYEAQ (reference sequence). The CDR3 runs to 18 residues. With regard to this clone: The antigen is not known.

The chain carries TRBV7-7 and TRBJ2-6; weak D call: TRBD1 (5 bases). The receptor comes from a woman between 40 and 69 years old with stage I lung adenocarcinoma. The source material was lymph node tissue, sampled before any cancer treatment. The CDR3 region has the DNA TGTGCCAGCAGCTTACCGCAAGACAGCTACTCTGGGGCCAACGTCCTGACTTTC. Translation: CASSLPQDSYSGANVLTF.